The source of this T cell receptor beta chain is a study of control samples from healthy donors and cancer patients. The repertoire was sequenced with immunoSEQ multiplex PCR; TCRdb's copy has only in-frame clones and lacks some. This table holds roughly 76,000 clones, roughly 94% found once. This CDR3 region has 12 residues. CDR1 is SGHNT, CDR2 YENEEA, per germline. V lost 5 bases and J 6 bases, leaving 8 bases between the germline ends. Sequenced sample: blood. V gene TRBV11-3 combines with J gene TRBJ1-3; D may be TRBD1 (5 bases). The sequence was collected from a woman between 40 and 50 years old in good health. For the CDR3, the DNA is TGTGCCAGCAGCCAGGGCCTAAACACCATATATTTT. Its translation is CASSQGLNTIYF.